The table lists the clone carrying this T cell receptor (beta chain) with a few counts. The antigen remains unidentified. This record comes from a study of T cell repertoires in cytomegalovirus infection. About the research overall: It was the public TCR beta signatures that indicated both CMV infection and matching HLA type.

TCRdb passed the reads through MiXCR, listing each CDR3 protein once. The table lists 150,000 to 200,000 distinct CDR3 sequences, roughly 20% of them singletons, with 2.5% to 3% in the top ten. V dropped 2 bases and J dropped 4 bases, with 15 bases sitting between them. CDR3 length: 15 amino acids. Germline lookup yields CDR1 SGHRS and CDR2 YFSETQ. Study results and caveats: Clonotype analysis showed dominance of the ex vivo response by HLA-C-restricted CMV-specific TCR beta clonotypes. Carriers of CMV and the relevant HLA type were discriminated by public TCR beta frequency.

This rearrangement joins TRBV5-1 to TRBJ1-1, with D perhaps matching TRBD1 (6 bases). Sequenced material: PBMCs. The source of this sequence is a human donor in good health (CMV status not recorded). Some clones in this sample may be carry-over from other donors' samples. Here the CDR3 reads CASSLQGGSATEAFF. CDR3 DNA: TGCGCCAGCAGCTTACAGGGAGGGTCTGCCACTGAAGCTTTCTTT.